This T cell receptor beta chain was documented in a study of identical twins. Trimming stripped 6 bases from V and 2 bases from J, with 14 bases between. CDR3 length equals 15 residues. The V gene's germline CDR1 is MDHEN and CDR2 SYDVKM. Notes on this clonotype: Its antigen is still unknown.

Whole-study findings and limits: Zero-insertion analyses were open to partial confounding by invariant MAIT and iNKT cells.

TCRdb used MiXCR to reprocess the 5' RACE reads, holding one entry per CDR3 protein. The sample consists of about 530,000 distinct CDR3 sequences, 13% to 15% of them appearing once. The same specimen was also included in a second study, on yellow fever vaccine responses in identical twins. That work contributes: Vaccine-induced T cell responses in twins were reportedly observed to appear partly convergent, partly personalized.

The chain has TRBV28 and TRBJ1-5, with D maybe TRBD1 (5 bases). The specimen sequenced was CD4+ T cells sorted from blood. The clonotype originates from a woman aged 18-35 years in good health. DNA for the CDR3: TGTGCCAGCAGACTAGGACAAGATCGCAATCAGCCCCAGCATTTT. This translates into CASRLGQDRNQPQHF.